These 21 T cell receptor beta chains were sequenced from one sample in a study of vaccination and CD4 T cells after COVID-19. Scientists ran DNA taken from cultured CD4+ T cells through the Oncomine TCR Beta short-read assay for sequencing. One entry per CDR3 protein, called by TCRdb with MiXCR from the PCR reads. The table lists over 10,000 distinct CDR3 sequences, just under 75% of them singletons. The antigens these receptors bind are not known. Regarding treatment: roughly ten-day PBMC culture with coronavirus spike peptide pools or control peptides (ViraFEST assay). The sample consisted of CD4+ T cells from blood, cultured in vitro. Receptors originate from a human donor who had recovered from COVID-19.

The V and J genes are TRBV28 and TRBJ1-6; tentatively, D is TRBD1 (6 bases). Between the trimmed V and J ends, which lost 6 bases and 10 bases, there was a span of 16 bases. In germline, CDR1 is MDHEN, CDR2 SYDVKM. CDR3 length: 14 residues. CDR3: CASSPPDRGSPLHF. CDR3 nucleotide sequence: TGTGCCAGCAGCCCACCGGATAGGGGGTCACCCCTCCACTTT.

V gene TRBV28 combines with J gene TRBJ2-7; 13 bases match TRBD2. J lost 4 bases, V lost 6 bases, and 9 bases had no gene match. This CDR3 is built from 16 residues. In germline, CDR1 is MDHEN, CDR2 SYDVKM. For the CDR3, the DNA is TGTGCCAGCAGACCTCCCCGGGGACTAGCGGGGTACGAGCAGTACTTC. Encoded protein: CASRPPRGLAGYEQYF.

This chain joins TRBV6-1 and TRBJ2-5; D possibly uses TRBD1 or TRBD2 (6 bases each). Trimming took off 5 bases at V and 5 bases at J, with 18 bases between the two ends. The CDR3 loop spans 15 amino acids. The V gene's germline CDR1 is MNHNS and CDR2 SASEGT. For the CDR3, the DNA is TGTGCCAGCAGTCCCCAGTGGGGGGCTATGGAGACCCAGTACTTC. This translates into CASSPQWGAMETQYF.

The rearrangement uses TRBV28 and TRBJ1-2; possible D gene TRBD1, 6 bases. The CDR3 sequence is 11 residues long. V was shortened by 10 bases and J by 7 bases, with 13 bases between the two germline ends. Per the germline V gene, CDR1 is MDHEN and CDR2 is SYDVKM. CDR3 DNA: TGTGCCATCGCGGGGGGCCGTGGCTACACCTTC. It codes for CAIAGGRGYTF.

CDR3 nucleotide sequence: TGTGCCAGCAGCTCTCGGCTCCTAAGCGGGAGGACCGGGGAGCTGTTTTTT. This gives the protein CASSSRLLSGRTGELFF. The genes are TRBV7-2 and TRBJ2-2; TRBD2 matches at 9 bases. The V and J ends lost 4 bases and 5 bases, in that order; junction bases with no gene match: 11. The CDR3 is made up of 17 amino acids. From germline, CDR1 is SGHTA and CDR2 FQGNSA.

This clonotype was picked up a small number of times. J is TRBJ1-1 and V is TRBV20-1; D unresolved. This CDR3 contains 14 residues. From germline, CDR1 is DFQATT and CDR2 SNEGSKA (reference sequence). Trimming stripped 2 bases from V and 1 base from J, with 11 bases between. The CDR3 DNA reads TGCAGTGCTAGAAAGACGGACTGGAACACTGAAGCTTTCTTT. As protein: CSARKTDWNTEAFF.

The sample holds one count of this clonotype. The chain is built from TRBV9 and TRBJ2-7, with D perhaps TRBD1 (6 bases). Between the trimmed V and J ends, which lost 4 bases and 0 bases, there was a span of 14 bases. The V gene's germline CDR1 is SGDLS and CDR2 YYNGEE. The CDR3 is 15 amino acids. The CDR3 nucleotides are TGTGCCAGCAGCCCCCGACAGGTTAGCTCCTACGAGCAGTACTTC. Its protein product is CASSPRQVSSYEQYF.

This clonotype was detected only a few times. The rearrangement links TRBV24-1 to TRBJ1-1; weak D call: TRBD1 (6 bases). Germline-derived CDR1 and CDR2 are KGHDR and SFDVKD. CDR3 length equals 14 residues. V gave up 5 bases and J gave up 3 bases, with 12 bases separating them. CDR3 sequence reads: CATSAQGTYTEAFF. CDR3 nucleotides: TGTGCCACCAGTGCTCAGGGGACCTACACTGAAGCTTTCTTT.

V and J are TRBV6-2 or TRBV6-3 and TRBJ2-7; D is unresolved. V was cut by 0 bases and J by 4 bases, with 10 bases left in between. The CDR3 sequence is 14 residues long. Germline V gene data show CDR1 as MNHEY and CDR2 as SVGEGT. The CDR3 sequence is CASSYSWERYEQYF. The CDR3, as DNA: TGTGCCAGCAGTTACTCGTGGGAAAGGTACGAGCAGTACTTC.

The V call is TRBV7-9, the J call TRBJ1-1, with D possibly matching TRBD1 (5 bases). The V gene's germline CDR1 is SEHNR and CDR2 FQNEAQ (reference sequence). Trimming stripped 4 bases from V and 5 bases from J, with 17 bases between. The CDR3 is made up of 15 amino acids. The CDR3 region is CASSSQGGWRTEAFF. Written as DNA, the CDR3 is TGTGCCAGCAGCTCTCAGGGCGGATGGAGAACTGAAGCTTTCTTT.

The rearrangement links TRBV6-1 to TRBJ2-5; 10 bases line up with TRBD2. Germline V gives CDR1 MNHNS, CDR2 SASEGT. The J segment lost 5 bases and the V segment lost 6 bases, leaving 6 bases of the junction unmatched. The CDR3 is 14 residues long. CDR3 bases: TGTGCCAGCAGAGCGGGAGGGCCCTCGGAGACCCAGTACTTC. Translating it yields CASRAGGPSETQYF.

CDR3 DNA: TGTGCCAGCGGGGACAGGGGCGGGAACACTGAAGCTTTCTTT. It yields the protein CASGDRGGNTEAFF. The rearrangement joins TRBV6-2 or TRBV6-3 to TRBJ1-1; 10 bases map to TRBD1. CDR3 length: 14 residues. V dropped 8 bases and J dropped 1; count of bases not matched to a gene: 4. Germline lookup yields CDR1 MNHEY and CDR2 SVGEGT.

The chain employs TRBV7-9 and TRBJ1-1, with D unclear. V dropped 2 bases and J dropped 5 bases, with 0 bases sitting between them. Germline assignment: CDR1 SEHNR and CDR2 FQNEAQ (reference sequence). There are 10 residues in the CDR3. The CDR3 nucleotides are TGTGCCAGCAGCTTAACTGAAGCTTTCTTT. Translating gives CASSLTEAFF.

The table lists this clonotype with a few counts. J is TRBJ1-6 and V is TRBV7-2; 9 bases map to TRBD1. The V gene's germline CDR1 is SGHTA and CDR2 FQGNSA. The V gene end was trimmed by 4 bases and the J gene end by 10 bases; junction bases not matched to a gene: 8. The CDR3 extends over 15 amino acids. CDR3 in amino acids: CASSSQGQGSSPLHF. The CDR3 bases are TGTGCCAGCAGCTCACAAGGACAGGGGAGCTCACCCCTCCACTTT.

The rearrangement uses TRBV7-6 and TRBJ1-6, with 7 bases fitting TRBD1. The CDR3 is 17 residues long. V shed 0 bases and J 10 bases; nucleotides not matched to a gene: 12. Germline values: CDR1 SGHVS, CDR2 FNYEAQ. The chain's CDR3 is CASSLASVGTEGSPLHF. The CDR3 nucleotides read TGTGCCAGCAGCTTAGCTTCAGTAGGGACAGAGGGGTCACCCCTCCACTTT.

This clonotype was counted a few times. This chain uses TRBV7-9 with TRBJ1-1; 7 nucleotides match TRBD1. The trim removed 0 bases at V and 10 bases at J, leaving 8 bases unmatched. Per the germline V gene, CDR1 is SEHNR and CDR2 is FQNEAQ (reference sequence). This CDR3 spans 14 amino acids. CDR3 DNA sequence: TGTGCCAGCAGCTTAGCGAGACAGGGCCTGAGAGCTTTCTTT. It encodes CASSLARQGLRAFF.

This clonotype showed up just once. This sequence joins TRBV6-5 and TRBJ1-1, with D possibly TRBD1 on 5 matching bases. The CDR3 runs to 15 residues. Germline loops: CDR1 MNHEY, CDR2 SVGAGI. Trimming stripped 0 bases from V and 5 bases from J, with 13 bases between. CDR3 loop: CASSYSTGGGTEAFF. The CDR3 coding sequence is TGTGCCAGCAGTTACTCGACCGGGGGTGGAACTGAAGCTTTCTTT.

The rearrangement uses TRBV20-1 and TRBJ1-5, with a weak D call TRBD1 (5 bases). Germline CDR1 and CDR2: DFQATT and SNEGSKA (reference sequence). The CDR3 extends over 15 amino acids. V lost 6 bases and J lost 3, with 18 bases in between. CDR3 loop: CSASGRGRSNQPQHF. The CDR3 DNA is TGCAGTGCCTCAGGAAGGGGAAGGTCCAATCAGCCCCAGCATTTT.

Notes on this clonotype: At one boundary the junction diverges from the germline segment, which might be a read error. The chain links TRBV7-2 to TRBJ1-2; TRBD1 might be the D (6 bases). The germline V gene has CDR1 SGHTA and CDR2 FQGNSA. The CDR3 has 16 amino acids. In DNA, the CDR3 is TGCGCCAGCAGCCAAGATCGGGGGTACGGGCAGGGGGGCTACACCTTC. It specifies CASSQDRGYGQGGYTF.

V is TRBV9 and J is TRBJ2-1; 12 nucleotides align to TRBD2. Trimming at V came to 3 bases and at J to 9 bases, leaving 7 bases not matched to a gene. The CDR3 is made up of 15 amino acids. CDR1 SGDLS and CDR2 YYNGEE come from the germline V gene. CDR3 protein: CASSETSGRYTEQFF. The CDR3 DNA follows: TGTGCCAGCAGCGAGACTAGCGGGAGATATACTGAGCAGTTCTTC.

The V gene is TRBV24-1, the J gene TRBJ2-3; tentatively, D is TRBD1 (6 bases). Germline CDR1 reads KGHDR; CDR2 reads SFDVKD. This CDR3 contains 16 residues. V was cut by 4 bases and J by 3 bases, with 16 bases left in between. CDR3 in DNA: TGTGCCACCAGTGACATGCAGGGGATTCAAACAGATACGCAGTATTTT. Its translation: CATSDMQGIQTDTQYF.